These 22 T cell receptor beta chains were all obtained from the same sample, sequenced in a study of blood T cell repertoires in COVID-19. Method: immunoSEQ multiplex PCR; TCRdb's copy keeps in-frame clones and lacks some. Of about 120,000 clones listed, approximately 81% are singletons. The sequencing input was peripheral blood. Every receptor here comes from a man in his sixties with acute or convalescent COVID-19.

J is TRBJ2-1 and V is TRBV7-3, with 12 positions matching TRBD2. The trim removed 1 base at V and 5 bases at J, leaving 9 bases unmatched. The V gene's germline CDR1 is SGHTA and CDR2 FQGTGA. The CDR3 extends over 18 amino acids. CDR3 region: CASSLIGQTSGSNNEQFF. CDR3 nucleotide sequence: TGTGCCAGCAGCTTAATAGGACAGACTAGCGGGAGTAACAATGAGCAGTTCTTC.

The chain carries TRBV5-6 and TRBJ2-6; 9 bases map to TRBD1. Germline CDR1 is SGHDT and CDR2 is YYEEEE. V was pared by 3 bases and J by 2 bases, with 6 bases of the junction left unmatched. This CDR3 spans 17 amino acids. CDR3 sequence (DNA): TGTGCCAGCAGCTCAGGACAGGGGTCCCCTGGGGCCAACGTCCTGACTTTC. Translated, it gives CASSSGQGSPGANVLTF.

In DNA, the CDR3 is TGTGCCAGCAGCTCCGCGGACAGGGCCTACGAGCAGTACTTC. It is translated as CASSSADRAYEQYF. The chain carries TRBV28 and TRBJ2-7; 8 nucleotides agree with TRBD1. The CDR3 is 14 amino acids. V lost 6 bases, J lost 2 bases, and 6 bases stayed unmatched. Germline loops: CDR1 MDHEN, CDR2 SYDVKM.

The V call is TRBV9, the J call TRBJ1-4; tentative D call: TRBD1 (6 bases). This CDR3 contains 16 residues. CDR1 and CDR2 (germline): SGDLS, YYNGEE. The V end was cut by 3 bases, the J end by 4 bases, with 16 bases between. The CDR3 spells CASSAFEGGINEKLFF. CDR3 coding DNA: TGTGCCAGCAGCGCCTTCGAGGGGGGGATTAATGAAAAACTGTTTTTT.

The chain joins TRBV29-1 to TRBJ2-7; D is uncertain. Between the trimmed V and J ends, which lost 7 bases and 6 bases, there was a span of 13 bases. The CDR3 loop spans 11 amino acids. CDR1 is SQVTM and CDR2 is ANQGSEA in the germline V gene. The CDR3, as DNA: TGCAGCGGGGGTATGGCCCGCGAGCAGTACTTC. This codes for CSGGMAREQYF.

The genes are TRBV30 and TRBJ1-2; the D is unclear. The V and J ends lost 1 base and 8 bases respectively, with 8 bases between them. Germline V lookup: CDR1 GTSNPN, CDR2 SVGIG (reference sequence). The CDR3 runs to 11 residues. Here the CDR3 DNA reads TGTGCCTGGAGTGCCCTGAGAGGCTACACCTTC. Protein sequence: CAWSALRGYTF.

The rearrangement joins TRBV6-1 to TRBJ1-4, with 11 bases lining up with TRBD1. Per the germline V gene, CDR1 is MNHNS and CDR2 is SASEGT. V was clipped by 3 bases and J by 7 bases; unmatched bases: 10. This CDR3 spans 17 amino acids. CDR3 residues: CASSDGTGGSIGEKLFF. CDR3 in DNA: TGTGCCAGCAGTGACGGGACAGGGGGTAGTATCGGTGAAAAACTGTTTTTT.

This clone was counted only a few times. The genes are TRBV6-1 and TRBJ2-1; weak D call: TRBD2 (7 bases). CDR3 length equals 16 residues. CDR1 MNHNS and CDR2 SASEGT come from the germline V gene. Trimming stripped 3 bases from V and 2 bases from J, with 14 bases between. The CDR3 loop is CASSEGGHSTYNEQFF. The DNA for the CDR3 is TGTGCCAGCAGTGAGGGGGGGCATAGCACCTACAATGAGCAGTTCTTC.

This chain connects TRBV28 to TRBJ1-4; 7 bases are a match to TRBD1. V dropped 5 bases and J dropped 0; count of bases not matched to a gene: 3. Germline V gene lookup returns CDR1 MDHEN and CDR2 SYDVKM. CDR3 length equals 15 residues. In DNA, the CDR3 is TGTGCCAGCAGTATCACAGGGGCAACTAATGAAAAACTGTTTTTT. It encodes CASSITGATNEKLFF.

This chain connects TRBV13 to TRBJ2-1, with TRBD2 matching over 11 bases. With V trimmed by 5 bases and J by 7 bases, 7 bases remained unmatched. Germline V gene sequence: CDR1 PRHDT, CDR2 FYEKMQ (reference sequence). This CDR3 spans 15 amino acids. The CDR3 sequence: CASSNPGTSGNEQFF. CDR3 coding DNA: TGTGCCAGCAGCAATCCCGGGACTAGCGGAAATGAGCAGTTCTTC. The variable domain in full, completed from reference TRBV13 and TRBJ2-1, reads AAGVIQSPRHLIKEKRETATLKCYPIPRHDTVYWYQQGPGQDPQFLISFYEKMQSDKGSIPDRFSAQQFSDYHSELNMSSLELGDSALYFCASSNPGTSGNEQFFGPGTRLTVL.

The chain couples TRBV28 to TRBJ2-7, with TRBD1 matching 7 bases. Germline CDR1 MDHEN, CDR2 SYDVKM. CDR3 length: 20 amino acids. Unmatched junction bases numbered 22, after V lost 5 bases and J lost 0 bases. The CDR3 reads CASSPISSRPTGPISYEQYF. For the CDR3, the DNA is TGTGCCAGCAGTCCGATATCAAGCCGCCCGACAGGGCCGATCTCCTACGAGCAGTACTTC.

In regard to this clone: Other DNA sequences from this sample encode an identical CDR3 as well. The chain combines TRBV27 with TRBJ1-5, with D perhaps matching TRBD1 (5 bases). The CDR3 covers 14 residues. V was trimmed by 4 bases and J by 1 base, leaving 8 bases between them. The V gene's germline CDR1 is MNHEY and CDR2 SMNVEV (reference sequence). In nucleotides, the CDR3 is TGTGCCAGCAGTTCGCAGGGCAGCAATCAGCCCCAGCATTTT. Protein: CASSSQGSNQPQHF.

This clone was found once. This chain connects TRBV7-2 to TRBJ2-6; D unresolved. CDR1 SGHTA and CDR2 FQGNSA come from the germline V gene. V was shortened by 1 base and J by 1 base, with 8 bases between the two germline ends. This CDR3 has 16 residues. The CDR3 bases are TGTGCCAGCAGCTTAGAGGCAGGATCTGGGGCCAACGTCCTGACTTTC. It yields the protein CASSLEAGSGANVLTF.

V gene TRBV4-1 combines with J gene TRBJ1-1, with TRBD1 matching over 7 bases. With V trimmed by 6 bases and J by 10 bases, 11 bases remained unmatched. Germline V gives CDR1 MGHRA, CDR2 YSYEKL. The CDR3 is made up of 13 amino acids. CDR3 in DNA: TGCGCCAGCAGTTTTGCCGGGGACAGCAGAGCTTTCTTT. Translated, it gives CASSFAGDSRAFF.

The chain carries TRBV27 and TRBJ1-1, with D unclear. Germline V gene data show CDR1 as MNHEY and CDR2 as SMNVEV (reference sequence). The CDR3 has 14 residues. Trimming took 6 bases from V and 0 from J, leaving 11 bases between them. The CDR3 DNA follows: TGTGCCAGCAGGCCTAGTTCAATGAACACTGAAGCTTTCTTT. Translated, it gives CASRPSSMNTEAFF.

This clone was seen a handful of times. The chain couples TRBV18 to TRBJ2-6, with D perhaps matching TRBD1 (6 bases). Germline values: CDR1 KGHSH, CDR2 LQKENI. Trimming took off 6 bases at V and 0 bases at J, with 15 bases between the two ends. There are 17 residues in the CDR3. The CDR3 region has the DNA TGTGCCAGCTCTCCCATAACAGGGATCTCTGGGGCCAACGTCCTGACTTTC. This translates into CASSPITGISGANVLTF.

This chain connects TRBV19 to TRBJ1-1; TRBD1 agrees at 7 bases. Trimming at V came to 6 bases and at J to 1 base, leaving 8 bases not matched to a gene. Germline V gene lookup returns CDR1 LNHDA and CDR2 SQIVND (reference sequence). The CDR3 consists of 15 residues. CDR3 sequence reads: CASRPQGEANTEAFF. The DNA for the CDR3 is TGTGCCAGTAGACCTCAGGGGGAAGCGAACACTGAAGCTTTCTTT.

V gene TRBV6-5 combines with J gene TRBJ2-1; tentatively, D is TRBD2 (6 bases). Germline-derived CDR1 and CDR2 are MNHEY and SVGAGI. The V gene lost 6 bases and the J gene lost 10 bases, with 16 bases spanning the gap. The CDR3 has 13 residues. This chain's CDR3 is CASRFGGKGEQFF. CDR3 nucleotides: TGTGCCAGCAGGTTTGGGGGGAAGGGGGAGCAGTTCTTC.

The rearrangement links TRBV5-1 to TRBJ2-1; 10 positions match TRBD2. Germline V gives CDR1 SGHRS, CDR2 YFSETQ. V lost 5 bases, J lost 4 bases, and 3 bases stayed unmatched. The CDR3 sequence is 14 residues long. The CDR3 spells CASSPSGRYNEQFF. The CDR3 DNA sequence: TGCGCCAGCAGTCCTAGCGGGAGATACAATGAGCAGTTCTTC.

The chain links TRBV13 to TRBJ1-4; D gene unclear. Trimming shortened V by 3 bases and J by 1 base, and 9 bases separated the two germline ends. CDR3 length: 15 residues. Germline assignment: CDR1 PRHDT and CDR2 FYEKMQ (reference sequence). The CDR3 DNA is TGTGCCAGCAGCTTGAGGCGGGGAACTAATGAAAAACTGTTTTTT. Translated, it gives CASSLRRGTNEKLFF.

The gene calls are TRBV7-3 and TRBJ2-1; 9 nucleotides agree with TRBD2. With 1 base clipped from V and 9 bases from J, the junction kept 13 bases outside the gene matches. This CDR3 comprises 17 residues. In germline, CDR1 is SGHTA, CDR2 FQGTGA. The CDR3 DNA reads as TGTGCCAGCAGCTTAATCGAGGCGGGAGGGCCGTCTGGTGAGCAGTTCTTC. Translating gives CASSLIEAGGPSGEQFF.

This rearrangement joins TRBV28 to TRBJ2-7, with 11 bases lining up with TRBD1. Germline lookup yields CDR1 MDHEN and CDR2 SYDVKM. J lost 6 bases, V lost 4 bases, and 8 bases had no gene match. The CDR3 length is 15 residues. CDR3 sequence (DNA): TGTGCCAGCAGTTCTCCGGGACAGGGGGTGGTCGAGCAGTACTTC. Amino acids: CASSSPGQGVVEQYF.